The 13 T cell receptor beta chains presented below share a single source sample, sequenced in a study of blood T cells in healthy people across ages. Through a sample-barcoded 5' primer and a J-beta primer mix, a second PCR was run for 7 to 11 cycles. TCRdb reprocessed the 5' RACE reads with MiXCR, giving one entry per CDR3 protein. Of 1.5 million to 2 million distinct CDR3 sequences listed, roughly 27% were seen once; the top ten hold more than 6%. Sequencing was performed on blood. These receptors originate from a woman under 40 in good health.

The chain joins TRBV7-9 to TRBJ2-1; D ambiguous. The length of the CDR3 is 13 residues. Germline assignment: CDR1 SEHNR and CDR2 FQNEAQ (reference sequence). The V gene lost 6 bases and the J gene lost 9 bases, with 15 bases spanning the gap. CDR3 region: CASSRIELSEQFF. CDR3 in DNA: TGTGCCAGCAGTCGTATCGAGTTGAGTGAGCAGTTCTTC.

The V gene is TRBV20-1, the J gene TRBJ2-1; 12 nucleotides line up with TRBD2. Germline V gives CDR1 DFQATT, CDR2 SNEGSKA (reference sequence). This CDR3 comprises 14 residues. Germline trimming cut 5 bases from V and 8 bases from J; bases unmatched to any gene: 7. The CDR3 region has the DNA TGCAGTGCTCCCGGACTAGCGGGATTCGATGAGCAGTTCTTC. Protein: CSAPGLAGFDEQFF.

V is TRBV7-8 and J is TRBJ2-1, with no clear D. The ends were cut back, 8 bases at V and 8 bases at J, with 7 bases in the middle. Germline V gene data show CDR1 as SGHVS and CDR2 as FQNEAQ. This CDR3 contains 10 residues. The CDR3 loop is CASGDHEQFF. As DNA, the CDR3 is TGTGCCAGCGGGGATCATGAGCAGTTCTTC.

This clonotype was detected ten times or more. V is TRBV11-2 and J is TRBJ2-7; no definite D call. This CDR3 region has 13 residues. CDR1 is SGHAT, CDR2 FQNNGV, per germline. V lost 8 bases and J 2 bases, leaving 13 bases between the germline ends. The CDR3 reads CASLTTVPYEQYF. The CDR3 DNA reads as TGTGCCAGCTTAACGACGGTCCCCTACGAGCAGTACTTC. Full variable domain (outside the CDR3, taken from reference TRBV11-2 and TRBJ2-7): EAGVAQSPRYKIIEKRQSVAFWCNPISGHATLYWYQQILGQGPKLLIQFQNNGVVDDSQLPKDRFSAERLKGVDSTLKIQPAKLEDSAVYLCASLTTVPYEQYFGPGTRLTVT.

This sequence joins TRBV18 and TRBJ2-4; D may match TRBD1 or TRBD2 (5 bases each). The end of the DNA is better explained by TRBJ2-5, so the J call may be wrong. CDR3 length equals 14 residues. Germline V gives CDR1 KGHSH, CDR2 LQKENI. CDR3 protein: CASSPLQGAETQYF. The CDR3 region has the DNA TGTGCCAGCTCACCACTTCAGGGAGCAGAGACCCAGTACTTC.

The genes are TRBV18 and TRBJ1-1, with 7 bases aligning to TRBD1. This CDR3 region has 15 residues. In germline, CDR1 is KGHSH, CDR2 LQKENI. Unmatched junction bases numbered 10, after V lost 5 bases and J lost 4 bases. The CDR3 reads CASSATTGRSTEAFF. Here the CDR3 DNA reads TGTGCCAGCTCAGCAACGACAGGGAGGTCCACTGAAGCTTTCTTT. The variable domain in full, with the rest retrieved from reference TRBV18 and TRBJ1-1, is NAGVMQNPRHLVRRRGQEARLRCSPMKGHSHVYWYRQLPEEGLKFMVYLQKENIIDESGMPKERFSAEFPKEGPSILRIQQVVRGDSAAYFCASSATTGRSTEAFFGQGTRLTVV.

This clonotype has a count of ten or more. The rearrangement uses TRBV5-6 and TRBJ2-3; a possible D gene is TRBD1 (5 bases). CDR3 length: 13 residues. Germline V lookup: CDR1 SGHDT, CDR2 YYEEEE. V was trimmed by 0 bases and J by 7 bases, leaving 9 bases between them. CDR3 protein: CASSLGGTNTQYF. The DNA for the CDR3 is TGTGCCAGCAGCTTGGGGGGCACCAATACGCAGTATTTT.

The chain couples TRBV30 to TRBJ2-6; D is possibly TRBD1 (6 bases). The CDR3 consists of 14 residues. Germline CDR1 GTSNPN, CDR2 SVGIG (reference sequence). V lost 4 bases, J lost 1 base, and 8 bases lay in between. CDR3 amino acids: CAWKGGSGANVLTF. DNA of the CDR3: TGTGCCTGGAAAGGGGGATCTGGGGCCAACGTCCTGACTTTC.

This chain links TRBV9 with TRBJ1-1, with TRBD1 matching 10 bases. Germline trimming cut 2 bases from V and 2 bases from J; bases unmatched to any gene: 6. Germline V gives CDR1 SGDLS, CDR2 YYNGEE. The CDR3 is 16 amino acids. CDR3 coding DNA: TGTGCCAGCAGCGTCTACGGACAGGGGGGAAACACTGAAGCTTTCTTT. Its protein is CASSVYGQGGNTEAFF.

This clonotype was seen ten or more times. The CDR3 region has the DNA TGCAGTGCTGGGCGGGGTTACGAGCAGTACTTC. It yields the protein CSAGRGYEQYF. The genes are TRBV20-1 and TRBJ2-7; perhaps TRBD2 as D (6 bases). V was cut by 5 bases and J by 4 bases, with 9 bases left in between. The length of the CDR3 is 11 residues. The germline V gene has CDR1 DFQATT and CDR2 SNEGSKA (reference sequence).

This chain uses TRBV30 with TRBJ2-3; TRBD2 matches 9 bases. CDR3 length: 15 residues. Germline V lookup: CDR1 GTSNPN, CDR2 SVGIG (reference sequence). The V and J ends lost 4 bases and 3 bases, in that order; junction bases with no gene match: 8. CDR3 bases: TGTGCCTGGAACCCGGTTCTAGCGGGAACAGATACGCAGTATTTT. Translation: CAWNPVLAGTDTQYF.

The gene calls are TRBV7-6 and TRBJ1-3; unclear D gene. The CDR3 length is 15 residues. Germline loops: CDR1 SGHVS, CDR2 FNYEAQ. Trimming cost V 5 bases and J 0 bases, with 11 bases left between them. Here the CDR3 DNA reads TGTGCCAGCAGCATAAAGTGGAACTCTGGAAACACCATATATTTT. Its translation: CASSIKWNSGNTIYF.

This chain links TRBV12-3 or TRBV12-4 with TRBJ2-3, with 11 nucleotides matching TRBD2. The CDR3 runs to 15 residues. V lost 6 bases and J lost 4; bases outside the gene matches: 6. DNA of the CDR3: TGTGCCAGCAGGCGGGGGACTAGCGGCGCAGATACGCAGTATTTT. This encodes CASRRGTSGADTQYF.